Shown below are 30 T cell receptor beta chains from a single sample sequenced in a study of blood T cells in healthy people across ages. The second PCR ran 7 to 11 cycles with a sample-barcoded 5' primer and J-beta primers. TCRdb itself ran the 5' RACE reads through MiXCR, one entry per CDR3 protein. The data contain under 950,000 distinct CDR3 sequences, around a fifth of them singletons. Sequences were obtained from blood. The receptors derive from a man between 65 and 79 years old in good health.

This clonotype was seen a handful of times. The chain carries TRBV20-1 and TRBJ1-5, with D hard to call. The germline V gene has CDR1 DFQATT and CDR2 SNEGSKA (reference sequence). CDR3 length equals 12 residues. V was trimmed by 3 bases and J by 4 bases, leaving 7 bases between them. CDR3 sequence reads: CSASRMNQPQHF. The CDR3 DNA follows: TGCAGTGCTAGCCGGATGAATCAGCCCCAGCATTTT.

This clonotype was observed many times. The chain joins TRBV25-1 to TRBJ2-5; D remains unclear. The germline CDR1 and CDR2 sequences are MGHDK and SYGVNS. V was pared by 1 base and J by 5 bases, with 11 bases between. This CDR3 region has 14 residues. CDR3 in amino acids: CASSEFGVTETQYF. The CDR3 nucleotides are TGTGCCAGCAGTGAATTTGGGGTTACGGAGACCCAGTACTTC.

This clonotype was seen more than once but under ten times. This chain joins TRBV7-8 and TRBJ2-1, with TRBD2 matching over 9 bases. After removal of 0 bases from V and 6 bases from J, the junction contained 6 bases not matched to a gene. Germline V CDR1 and CDR2: SGHVS, FQNEAQ. The CDR3 runs to 16 residues. CDR3 DNA: TGTGCCAGCAGCTTAGCGGTAGCGGGAGTCCCCAATGAGCAGTTCTTC. It translates to CASSLAVAGVPNEQFF.

V gene TRBV29-1 combines with J gene TRBJ2-1; TRBD2 matches at 10 bases. The J segment lost 6 bases and the V segment lost 3 bases, leaving 11 bases of the junction unmatched. Germline CDR1 SQVTM, CDR2 ANQGSEA. CDR3 size: 16 residues. This chain's CDR3 is CSVDGVGLAGVNEQFF. CDR3 sequence (DNA): TGCAGCGTTGACGGGGTGGGGCTAGCGGGAGTCAATGAGCAGTTCTTC.

To note about this clonotype: The junction shows a germline mismatch at one end, possibly a read error. The rearrangement links TRBV7-2 to TRBJ1-5, with TRBD1 as a possible D gene (5 bases). There are 17 residues in the CDR3. Germline loops: CDR1 SGHTA, CDR2 FQGNSA. Written as DNA, the CDR3 is TGCGCCAGCAGCTTACAATGGGACGGACAAAGCAATCAGCCCCAGCATTTT. Translated, it gives CASSLQWDGQSNQPQHF.

The chain couples TRBV12-3 or TRBV12-4 to TRBJ2-7; D assignment may be TRBD1 or TRBD2 (5 bases each). The CDR3 loop spans 16 amino acids. The ends were cut back, 1 base at V and 6 bases at J, with 19 bases in the middle. The CDR3 coding sequence is TGTGCCAGCAGTTTAGTCGGGGCAGGCCTATTGGTCGAGCAGTACTTC. This gives the protein CASSLVGAGLLVEQYF.

This clonotype appeared a few times. The V and J genes are TRBV6-2 or TRBV6-3 and TRBJ2-4, with 10 bases identical to TRBD2. Germline V CDR1 and CDR2: MNHEY, SVGEGT. The junction had 4 bases not matched to a gene; V was cut back by 3 bases and J by 2 bases. There are 16 residues in the CDR3. The CDR3 protein is CASSYLAGGSKNIQYF. DNA for the CDR3: TGTGCCAGCAGTTATTTAGCGGGAGGCTCCAAAAACATTCAGTACTTC.

The V gene is TRBV13, the J gene TRBJ2-7; TRBD1 aligns across 8 bases. Germline loops: CDR1 PRHDT, CDR2 FYEKMQ (reference sequence). Trimming removed 5 bases from V and 0 bases from J; junction bases left unmatched: 3. The CDR3 is 14 amino acids. In nucleotides, the CDR3 is TGTGCCAGCAGCGGGACAGGCAGCTCCTACGAGCAGTACTTC. It translates to CASSGTGSSYEQYF.

This clonotype was seen a handful of times. The chain recombines TRBV2 with TRBJ2-1, with D maybe TRBD1 (6 bases). CDR3 length: 11 amino acids. V lost 3 bases to trimming and J lost 9 bases, with 6 bases between them. Per germline, CDR1 SNHLY and CDR2 FYNNEI. The CDR3 region has the DNA TGTGCCAGCAGTGACAGGGGTGAGCAGTTCTTC. Its protein is CASSDRGEQFF.

In its sample, this clonotype was seen a few times. The chain carries TRBV3-1 and TRBJ2-1; D may match TRBD1 or TRBD2 (5 bases each). The CDR3 runs to 13 residues. Looked up from germline, CDR1 is LGHDT and CDR2 is YNNKEL (reference sequence). With 1 base removed from V and 9 bases from J, the gap between germline ends came to 10 bases. The CDR3: CASSQVGTFEQFF. In DNA form, the CDR3 reads TGTGCCAGCAGCCAAGTTGGGACGTTTGAGCAGTTCTTC.

Of note for this clonotype: A clone one base away is much larger, so this may be a read error. The chain combines TRBV11-2 with TRBJ2-5, with D unresolved. Germline CDR1 is SGHAT and CDR2 is FQNNGV. The CDR3 extends over 13 amino acids. The CDR3 nucleotides read TGTGCCAGCAGCTTAGATCCTCAAGAGACCCGGTACTTC. It yields the protein CASSLDPQETRYF.

The rearrangement joins TRBV7-9 to TRBJ2-3; D not certain. The CDR3 spans 14 residues. Germline CDR1 SEHNR, CDR2 FQNEAQ (reference sequence). CDR3: CGYRASNTTDTQYF. The CDR3 nucleotides are TGTGGCTACCGGGCATCGAATACCACAGATACGCAGTATTTT.

This clonotype was recorded a few times. CDR3 residues: CASQGVSGANVLTF. The CDR3 DNA reads as TGTGCCAGCCAAGGGGTGAGCGGGGCCAACGTCCTGACTTTC. This rearrangement joins TRBV28 to TRBJ2-6; D perhaps matches TRBD1 (5 bases). This CDR3 region has 14 residues. Trimming shortened V by 8 bases and J by 4 bases, and 12 bases separated the two germline ends. CDR1 MDHEN and CDR2 SYDVKM come from the germline V gene.

The CDR3 loop reads CSAMGLVGEQYF. In DNA form, the CDR3 reads TGCAGCGCTATGGGACTCGTGGGCGAGCAGTACTTC. The chain is built from TRBV29-1 and TRBJ2-5; tentative D call: TRBD2 (6 bases). The assigned J gene may be wrong: the sequence end matches TRBJ2-7 better. Looked up from germline, CDR1 is SQVTM and CDR2 is ANQGSEA. This CDR3 is 12 amino acids long.

There are a few counts of this clonotype. In DNA form, the CDR3 reads TGCAGTGCCATAAGCGGGTTATCCTACGAGCAGTACTTC. This encodes CSAISGLSYEQYF. The chain couples TRBV20-1 to TRBJ2-5; tentatively, D is TRBD2 (6 bases). Matching the DNA end better, TRBJ2-7 makes the J call doubtful. Germline CDR1 reads DFQATT; CDR2 reads SNEGSKA (reference sequence). The CDR3 spans 13 residues.

This chain connects TRBV30 to TRBJ1-4; D unclear. CDR1 is GTSNPN and CDR2 is SVGIG in the germline V gene (reference sequence). CDR3 length equals 15 residues. The V and J ends lost 2 bases and 1 base respectively, with 11 bases between them. The CDR3 sequence: CAWSPNPGTNEKLFF. CDR3 coding DNA: TGTGCCTGGAGTCCAAACCCGGGAACTAATGAAAAACTGTTTTTT.

This clonotype was counted between two and nine times. The V and J genes are TRBV7-2 and TRBJ2-5; D is undetermined. Trimming shortened V by 0 bases and J by 5 bases, and 10 bases separated the two germline ends. Germline V gives CDR1 SGHTA, CDR2 FQGNSA. This CDR3 spans 14 amino acids. Here the CDR3 DNA reads TGTGCCAGCAGCTTAGCGGGGATTCCTGAGACCCAGTACTTC. It codes for CASSLAGIPETQYF.

The chain uses TRBV12-3 or TRBV12-4 and TRBJ1-2; possible D gene TRBD1, 6 bases. Deletions cut 6 bases from V and 5 bases from J, with 19 bases between. The CDR3 sequence is 15 residues long. CDR3 residues: CASSKTQQGPYGYTF. CDR3 nucleotide sequence: TGTGCCAGCAGCAAGACCCAACAGGGACCATATGGCTACACCTTC.

This clonotype appeared a few times. CDR3 in amino acids: CASSQNPTNEKLFF. CDR3 bases: TGTGCCAGCAGTCAAAACCCAACTAATGAAAAACTGTTTTTT. The V call is TRBV7-2, the J call TRBJ1-4; D is undetermined. CDR3 size: 14 residues. Looked up from germline, CDR1 is SGHTA and CDR2 is FQGNSA. The ends were cut back, 6 bases at V and 0 bases at J, with 8 bases in the middle.

The chain joins TRBV7-2 to TRBJ1-5; D not certain. The CDR3 runs to 13 residues. Trimming removed 4 bases from V and 7 bases from J, with 11 bases in between. Germline V CDR1 and CDR2: SGHTA, FQGNSA. CDR3 nucleotides: TGTGCCAGCAGCTCACAGAATGGGCAGCCCCAGCATTTT. It codes for CASSSQNGQPQHF.

Only a few counts were recorded for this clonotype. This rearrangement joins TRBV20-1 to TRBJ2-4; 9 positions match TRBD2. The CDR3 is made up of 14 amino acids. V was clipped by 5 bases and J by 8 bases; unmatched bases: 10. CDR1 is DFQATT, CDR2 SNEGSKA, per germline (reference sequence). The CDR3: CSAPRGTSRDIQYF. The DNA of the CDR3 is TGCAGTGCTCCACGGGGGACTAGCAGGGACATTCAGTACTTC.

This clonotype was picked up many times. The V gene is TRBV6-2 or TRBV6-3, the J gene TRBJ2-7; D could derive from TRBD1 or TRBD2 (5 bases each). Germline values: CDR1 MNHEY, CDR2 SVGEGT. CDR3 length: 12 residues. V was pared by 6 bases and J by 4 bases, with 10 bases between. The CDR3 DNA sequence: TGTGCCAGCAGCCGGGACGGGTACGAGCAGTACGTC. Its translation is CASSRDGYEQYV.

This sequence joins TRBV6-5 and TRBJ1-3, with D unclear. V lost 3 bases and J 0 bases, leaving 9 bases between the germline ends. The CDR3 covers 15 residues. The germline V gene encodes CDR1 MNHEY and CDR2 SVGAGI. CDR3 amino acids: CASSYDRSSGNTIYF. CDR3 DNA sequence: TGTGCCAGCAGTTATGATCGGAGCTCTGGAAACACCATATATTTT.

The rearrangement joins TRBV30 to TRBJ1-1; no reliable D call. This CDR3 is 18 amino acids long. V was pared by 3 bases and J by 6 bases, with 29 bases between. Per the germline V gene, CDR1 is GTSNPN and CDR2 is SVGIG (reference sequence). CDR3 DNA sequence: TGTGCCTGGAGCAAACATCCAATCTCGGGCCCCGGTTGGGCTGAAGCTTTCTTT. It codes for CAWSKHPISGPGWAEAFF.

This clonotype was recorded a few times. V usage is TRBV15 and J usage is TRBJ2-1; TRBD1 aligns across 9 bases. Germline loops: CDR1 LNHNV, CDR2 YYDKDF (reference sequence). CDR3 size: 17 residues. Unmatched junction bases numbered 13, after V lost 3 bases and J lost 7 bases. The CDR3 here is CATSRMLGQGGSNEQFF. CDR3 nucleotide sequence: TGTGCCACCAGCAGGATGTTGGGACAGGGAGGATCAAATGAGCAGTTCTTC.

This clonotype has only a few counts. The V and J genes are TRBV28 and TRBJ2-3; D perhaps matches TRBD1 (5 bases). Germline V gene data show CDR1 as MDHEN and CDR2 as SYDVKM. The CDR3 extends over 16 amino acids. Trimming stripped 3 bases from V and 6 bases from J, with 19 bases between. Here the CDR3 reads CASSFSPAGMRDTQYF. For the CDR3, the DNA is TGTGCCAGCAGTTTCTCCCCCGCAGGGATGAGGGATACGCAGTATTTT.

The chain links TRBV5-1 to TRBJ2-4, with D maybe TRBD1 (6 bases). CDR1 is SGHRS and CDR2 is YFSETQ in the germline V gene. CDR3 size: 15 residues. Trimming cost V 1 base and J 6 bases, with 14 bases left between them. CDR3 coding DNA: TGCGCCAGCAGCTTGTTACAGGGACAAGGAAACATTCAGTACTTC. Translating gives CASSLLQGQGNIQYF.

The table lists this clonotype with a few counts. This chain links TRBV6-1 with TRBJ1-2; TRBD1 matches 7 bases. Germline lookup yields CDR1 MNHNS and CDR2 SASEGT. CDR3 length: 17 amino acids. Trimming removed 2 bases from V and 6 bases from J; junction bases left unmatched: 15. CDR3 region: CASSEMGTGQKVHGYTF. The CDR3 region has the DNA TGTGCCAGCAGTGAAATGGGGACGGGACAGAAGGTCCATGGCTACACCTTC.

This clonotype occurred a few times. The DNA for the CDR3 is TGTGCCAGCGCTCAAACGTCGATCTCCTACAATGAGCAGTTCTTC. Protein sequence: CASAQTSISYNEQFF. The V and J genes are TRBV27 and TRBJ2-1; unclear D gene. Per germline, CDR1 MNHEY and CDR2 SMNVEV (reference sequence). Trimming removed 8 bases from V and 0 bases from J, with 14 bases in between. This CDR3 has 15 amino acids.

In this sample, this clonotype turned up a few times. CDR3 sequence: CASSSRENSPLHF. The CDR3 region has the DNA TGTGCCAGCAGTTCGAGGGAGAATTCACCCCTCCACTTT. The chain uses TRBV25-1 and TRBJ1-6; D remains unclear. The V gene lost 5 bases and the J gene lost 7 bases, with 9 bases spanning the gap. There are 13 residues in the CDR3. Per germline, CDR1 MGHDK and CDR2 SYGVNS.